The 28 T cell receptor beta chains below come from one sample, sequenced in a study of cytomegalovirus exposure and HLA in healthy donors. With 60 Vbeta and 13 Jbeta primers, the PCR was carried out. Using immunoSEQ multiplex PCR, the repertoire was profiled, and TCRdb retains in-frame clones only, with some absent. The profile shows about 55,000 clones, roughly 53% of them singletons. The sequenced sample consisted of PBMCs. Every receptor here comes from a human donor in good health.

The DNA of the CDR3 is TGCGCCAGCAGCTTGAGGCCCTTACAGCGGAAGTTCTTC. Amino acids: CASSLRPLQRKFF. The gene calls are TRBV5-1 and TRBJ2-1, with D perhaps matching TRBD2 (5 bases). The CDR3 spans 13 residues. V shed 1 base and J shed 14 bases, with 16 bases lying between them. Germline V lookup: CDR1 SGHRS, CDR2 YFSETQ.

The J gene is TRBJ1-2, the V gene TRBV7-2; 7 nucleotides match TRBD1. V gave up 5 bases and J gave up 7 bases; unmatched junction bases: 10. This CDR3 has 14 residues. Per the germline V gene, CDR1 is SGHTA and CDR2 is FQGNSA. CDR3 nucleotides: TGTGCCAGCAGCGTAACACAGGGGATGTCTGGCTACACCTTC. Translating gives CASSVTQGMSGYTF.

The gene calls are TRBV5-5 and TRBJ1-2, with 7 bases matching TRBD1. Germline lookup yields CDR1 SGHKS and CDR2 YYEKEE (reference sequence). V lost 0 bases and J lost 2; bases outside the gene matches: 1. This CDR3 is built from 14 residues. The DNA for the CDR3 is TGTGCCAGCAGCTTGGTAGGGGGCAACTATGGCTACACCTTC. Amino acids: CASSLVGGNYGYTF.

The V call is TRBV4-2, the J call TRBJ2-3; 7 bases fit TRBD1. CDR3 length: 17 amino acids. Germline V CDR1 and CDR2: LGHNA, YNFKEQ. J was trimmed by 1 base and V by 1 base; bases with no gene match: 8. In DNA, the CDR3 is TGTGCCAGCAGCCAAGTAGGGGGCGCGCGTGGCACAGATACGCAGTATTTT. As protein: CASSQVGGARGTDTQYF.

This chain links TRBV15 with TRBJ1-2, with 7 nucleotides matching TRBD1. The CDR3 covers 15 residues. V shed 5 bases, J shed 2 bases, and the junction held 8 bases outside the gene matches. Germline CDR1 LNHNV, CDR2 YYDKDF (reference sequence). CDR3 DNA sequence: TGTGCCACCAGCCTAGGGACAGTCCTCAACTATGGCTACACCTTC. Translating it yields CATSLGTVLNYGYTF.

CDR3 protein: CASSPGDPGNTIYF. CDR3 nucleotide sequence: TGCGCCAGCAGCCCCGGGGATCCAGGAAACACCATATATTTT. V gene TRBV4-3 combines with J gene TRBJ1-3; D remains unclear. CDR3 size: 14 residues. Trimming shortened V by 4 bases and J by 4 bases, and 11 bases separated the two germline ends. Germline V gene data show CDR1 as LGHNA and CDR2 as YSLEER.

This clone was seen more than once but under ten times. The chain links TRBV7-9 to TRBJ1-2; 7 bases fit TRBD1. The CDR3 spans 13 residues. From germline, CDR1 is SEHNR and CDR2 FQNEAQ (reference sequence). Losses at the gene ends were 6 bases for V and 8 bases for J; bases not matched to a gene: 9. The CDR3 loop reads CASSILTGSGYTF. CDR3 bases: TGTGCCAGCAGTATTCTGACAGGGAGCGGCTACACCTTC.

The gene calls are TRBV5-1 and TRBJ1-3, with a weak D call TRBD1 (5 bases). CDR1 and CDR2 (germline): SGHRS, YFSETQ. The CDR3 runs 16 residues. Trimming removed 4 bases from V and 0 bases from J, with 14 bases in between. CDR3 amino acids: CASSAGHGSSGNTIYF. CDR3 bases: TGCGCCAGCAGCGCAGGACACGGGAGCTCTGGAAACACCATATATTTT.

J is TRBJ2-7 and V is TRBV19; TRBD1 aligns across 8 bases. Germline CDR1 LNHDA, CDR2 SQIVND (reference sequence). The CDR3 runs 15 residues. V lost 3 bases and J lost 2; bases outside the gene matches: 6. The CDR3 coding sequence is TGTGCCAGTAGTATGCCAGGGGGCCTCACCTACGAGCAGTACTTC. This codes for CASSMPGGLTYEQYF.

This clone appeared a few times. J is TRBJ1-3 and V is TRBV6-6; a weak D match, TRBD1 (5 bases). V was clipped by 6 bases and J by 4 bases, with 19 bases between them. The CDR3 has 16 amino acids. In germline, CDR1 is MNHNY, CDR2 SVGAGI (reference sequence). CDR3 coding DNA: TGTGCCAGCAGACTCGTCGACAGAACCCACGGAAACACCATATATTTT. It translates to CASRLVDRTHGNTIYF.

This clone was recorded a few times. The chain links TRBV30 to TRBJ2-1; 14 nucleotides agree with TRBD2. V lost 0 bases to trimming and J lost 6 bases; unmatched junction nucleotides: 7. The germline V gene encodes CDR1 GTSNPN and CDR2 SVGIG (reference sequence). The CDR3 consists of 17 residues. Here the CDR3 reads CAWSVGLAGGAGNEQFF. The CDR3, as DNA: TGTGCCTGGAGTGTAGGACTAGCGGGGGGCGCCGGCAATGAGCAGTTCTTC. The whole variable domain, remainder taken from reference TRBV30 and TRBJ2-1, is SQTIHQWPATLVQPVGSPLSLECTVEGTSNPNLYWYRQAAGRGLQLLFYSVGIGQISSEVPQNLSASRPQDRQFILSSKKLLLSDSGFYLCAWSVGLAGGAGNEQFFGPGTRLTVL.

The chain recombines TRBV29-1 with TRBJ2-5, with TRBD1 matching 7 bases. The V segment lost 6 bases and the J segment 2 bases; nucleotides outside the gene matches: 6. CDR1 is SQVTM, CDR2 ANQGSEA, per germline. This CDR3 contains 13 residues. The CDR3 loop reads CSVSGTVQETQYF. The CDR3 DNA reads as TGCAGCGTCTCCGGGACAGTACAAGAGACCCAGTACTTC.

This chain connects TRBV9 to TRBJ1-1; perhaps TRBD1 as D (5 bases). The CDR3 totals 18 residues. Per the germline V gene, CDR1 is SGDLS and CDR2 is YYNGEE. V lost 2 bases and J 1 base, leaving 21 bases between the germline ends. Here the CDR3 DNA reads TGTGCCAGCAGCGTCGGGGGGTATGGCAGGGTGGCGAACACTGAAGCTTTCTTT. The encoded protein is CASSVGGYGRVANTEAFF.

The chain links TRBV29-1 to TRBJ1-1; D is possibly TRBD1 (6 bases). The CDR3 totals 13 residues. Germline assignment: CDR1 SQVTM and CDR2 ANQGSEA. The V end was cut by 4 bases, the J end by 3 bases, with 12 bases between. The CDR3 region is CSVAVGHDTEAFF. DNA of the CDR3: TGCAGCGTTGCCGTGGGACACGACACTGAAGCTTTCTTT.

This clone was recorded a few times. The chain employs TRBV30 and TRBJ2-3, with 8 nucleotides matching TRBD2. The CDR3 consists of 14 residues. Germline CDR1 GTSNPN, CDR2 SVGIG (reference sequence). V dropped 0 bases and J dropped 5; count of bases not matched to a gene: 4. This CDR3 reads CAWSVGSGGDTQYF. In DNA form, the CDR3 reads TGTGCCTGGAGTGTGGGGAGCGGGGGAGATACGCAGTATTTT.

The CDR3 region is CASSEIAQSTYEQYF. The CDR3 DNA reads as TGTGCCAGCAGTGAAATCGCCCAGTCAACCTACGAGCAGTACTTC. The chain is built from TRBV6-1 and TRBJ2-7; D ambiguous. The CDR3 loop spans 15 amino acids. Trimming removed 2 bases from V and 2 bases from J, with 13 bases in between. CDR1 MNHNS and CDR2 SASEGT come from the germline V gene.

The V call is TRBV5-6, the J call TRBJ1-2; D is unresolved. Germline V gene lookup returns CDR1 SGHDT and CDR2 YYEEEE. Trimming took off 4 bases at V and 13 bases at J, with 23 bases between the two ends. The CDR3 has 14 residues. The CDR3 spells CASSPGNGRVKGTF. CDR3 in DNA: TGTGCCAGCAGCCCCGGAAATGGGAGGGTCAAAGGCACCTTC.

The V gene is TRBV7-2, the J gene TRBJ2-5, with D uncertain. The CDR3 runs 12 residues. Germline CDR1 and CDR2: SGHTA and FQGNSA. V was pared by 5 bases and J by 5 bases, with 9 bases between. The CDR3, as DNA: TGTGCCAGCAGCCCCCACCGGGAGACCCAGTACTTC. It yields the protein CASSPHRETQYF.

The chain combines TRBV9 with TRBJ1-1, with D possibly TRBD1 on 6 matching bases. The V gene lost 2 bases and the J gene lost 4 bases, with 15 bases spanning the gap. CDR1 and CDR2 from the germline V gene are SGDLS and YYNGEE. The length of the CDR3 is 15 residues. The CDR3 sequence: CASSVDDRWRTEAFF. In DNA, the CDR3 is TGTGCCAGCAGCGTCGATGACAGGTGGCGCACTGAAGCTTTCTTT.

The chain recombines TRBV4-2 with TRBJ2-2, with 11 nucleotides matching TRBD2. CDR3 length equals 18 residues. CDR1 and CDR2 (germline): LGHNA, YNFKEQ. J was trimmed by 0 bases and V by 4 bases; bases with no gene match: 7. CDR3 coding DNA: TGTGCCAGCAGCCTTAGACTAGCGGGGTTATCGAACACCGGGGAGCTGTTTTTT. This encodes CASSLRLAGLSNTGELFF.

In DNA, the CDR3 is TGTGCCAGCAGCTCCACGGACAGGGGCTTTCGCCATTCACCCCTCCACTTT. Translated: CASSSTDRGFRHSPLHF. This chain joins TRBV7-2 and TRBJ1-6, with 9 positions matching TRBD1. This CDR3 is 17 amino acids long. From germline, CDR1 is SGHTA and CDR2 FQGNSA. V trimming: 4 bases; J trimming: 8 bases; junction bases outside the gene matches: 12.

The V call is TRBV11-2, the J call TRBJ2-7; D is unresolved. The V gene's germline CDR1 is SGHAT and CDR2 FQNNGV. With 5 bases removed from V and 0 bases from J, the gap between germline ends came to 26 bases. The CDR3 sequence is 19 residues long. CDR3 amino acids: CASSDKVGTRRASSYEQYF. In nucleotides, the CDR3 is TGTGCCAGCAGCGATAAGGTTGGTACGCGGAGAGCAAGCTCCTACGAGCAGTACTTC.

About this clone: The sample contains more than one DNA sequence encoding this CDR3. The chain joins TRBV2 to TRBJ2-3; D is unresolved. Per germline, CDR1 SNHLY and CDR2 FYNNEI. Trimming stripped 3 bases from V and 3 bases from J, with 13 bases between. This CDR3 contains 15 residues. Here the CDR3 DNA reads TGTGCCAGCAGTGAGGTCGCAGTGAAGACAGATACGCAGTATTTT. This codes for CASSEVAVKTDTQYF.

This chain joins TRBV7-9 and TRBJ2-7; 7 nucleotides match TRBD1. Germline V lookup: CDR1 SEHNR, CDR2 FQNEAQ (reference sequence). Trimming cost V 4 bases and J 3 bases; bases outside gene matches: 9. This CDR3 is built from 15 residues. The CDR3, as DNA: TGTGCCAGCAGCTCAACAGGGGTGGCTTACTACGAGCAGTACTTC. This encodes CASSSTGVAYYEQYF.

J is TRBJ1-4 and V is TRBV21-1; the D call in the table, TRBD1, was not verified against the DNA. TRBV21-1 is a listed pseudogene. The CDR3 is 18 residues long. The CDR3: CASSKTGSGQRQNEKLFF. CDR3 sequence (DNA): TGTGCCAGCAGCAAGACGGGGAGTGGACAGCGACAAAATGAAAAACTGTTTTTT.

This rearrangement joins TRBV7-6 to TRBJ2-7; D perhaps matches TRBD1 (6 bases). Trimming took off 6 bases at V and 3 bases at J, with 27 bases between the two ends. CDR1 is SGHVS and CDR2 is FNYEAQ in the germline V gene. The CDR3 spans 18 residues. The CDR3, as DNA: TGTGCCAGCAGTCCTGGGGGCCGCTGGCGAGGGGTGTTCTACGAGCAGTACTTC. This gives the protein CASSPGGRWRGVFYEQYF.

The chain recombines TRBV7-9 with TRBJ1-2; 9 positions match TRBD1. The ends lost 5 bases at V and 4 bases at J; junction bases unmatched: 2. Germline lookup yields CDR1 SEHNR and CDR2 FQNEAQ (reference sequence). The CDR3 totals 13 residues. The CDR3 sequence: CASSPQGAYGYTF. The CDR3 DNA reads as TGTGCCAGCAGCCCACAGGGGGCCTATGGCTACACCTTC. The whole variable domain, remainder taken from reference TRBV7-9 and TRBJ1-2, is DTGVSQNPRHKITKRGQNVTFRCDPISEHNRLYWYRQTLGQGPEFLTYFQNEAQLEKSRLLSDRFSAERPKGSFSTLEIQRTEQGDSAMYLCASSPQGAYGYTFGSGTRLTVV.

The rearrangement uses TRBV25-1 and TRBJ1-4, with TRBD1 as a possible D gene (6 bases). V was pared by 5 bases and J by 4 bases, with 23 bases between. The CDR3 loop spans 18 amino acids. CDR1 is MGHDK, CDR2 SYGVNS, per germline. The CDR3 region is CASSIGARGARVNEKLFF. CDR3 DNA: TGTGCCAGCAGTATTGGAGCGCGGGGGGCGAGAGTTAATGAAAAACTGTTTTTT.